The next 18 T cell receptor beta chains were all read from a single sample in a study of shared clonotypes between healthy human individuals. Here immunoSEQ multiplex PCR was the method, and the copy in TCRdb shows in-frame clones only, minus some. The data show a few million clones, approximately 96% seen once. The sample consisted of naive CD4+ T cells sorted from blood. Subset defined: CD45RA+ positively selected. The receptors shown here come from a man younger than 30 in good health.

The V gene is TRBV30, the J gene TRBJ1-4; no reliable D call. The CDR3 has 15 residues. In germline, CDR1 is GTSNPN, CDR2 SVGIG (reference sequence). Trimming pared 2 bases from V and 7 bases from J, leaving 17 bases between. The CDR3 coding sequence is TGTGCCTGGAGTCGGGAGGGCAGTCGATTTGAAAAACTGTTTTTT. Translated: CAWSREGSRFEKLFF.

This chain uses TRBV6-6 with TRBJ2-7; 7 bases are a match to TRBD1. The CDR3 loop spans 15 amino acids. From germline, CDR1 is MNHNY and CDR2 SVGAGI (reference sequence). V was pared by 5 bases and J by 3 bases, with 10 bases of the junction left unmatched. The CDR3 DNA follows: TGTGCCAGCAGTCAGGGACAGATCCAGCTCTACGAGCAGTACTTC. This codes for CASSQGQIQLYEQYF.

The CDR3 DNA follows: TGTGCCAGCAGCGTAACTGGGGCGAACTATGGCTACACCTTC. It translates to CASSVTGANYGYTF. The rearrangement links TRBV9 to TRBJ1-2; tentative D call: TRBD1 (5 bases). Trimming removed 1 base from V and 2 bases from J, with 9 bases in between. The CDR3 has 14 amino acids. Per germline, CDR1 SGDLS and CDR2 YYNGEE.

The chain links TRBV6-5 to TRBJ1-5; D remains unclear. Germline CDR1 and CDR2: MNHEY and SVGAGI. V shed 8 bases and J shed 2 bases, with 10 bases lying between them. CDR3 length equals 13 residues. CDR3 sequence: CASGRRGNQPQHF. CDR3 sequence (DNA): TGTGCCAGCGGGAGGAGGGGCAATCAGCCCCAGCATTTT.

This chain uses TRBV6-6 with TRBJ2-5; D may be TRBD1 (5 bases). This CDR3 comprises 16 residues. Trimming took 0 bases from V and 3 from J, leaving 14 bases between them. Germline lookup yields CDR1 MNHNY and CDR2 SVGAGI (reference sequence). The CDR3 here is CASSYSGSGREETQYF. CDR3 nucleotides: TGTGCCAGCAGTTACTCGGGGTCAGGGCGAGAAGAGACCCAGTACTTC.

The V gene is TRBV6-5, the J gene TRBJ1-2; no clear D gene. Germline-derived CDR1 and CDR2 are MNHEY and SVGAGI. V was pared by 7 bases and J by 8 bases, with 14 bases between. The length of the CDR3 is 12 residues. The DNA for the CDR3 is TGTGCCAGCAACAACCCTCAGCACGGCTACACCTTC. Its protein is CASNNPQHGYTF.

This chain connects TRBV7-2 to TRBJ2-1; weak D call: TRBD2 (5 bases). The germline V and J ends were trimmed by 4 bases and 0 bases, with 13 bases remaining between them. CDR1 is SGHTA, CDR2 FQGNSA, per germline. There are 16 residues in the CDR3. CDR3 bases: TGTGCCAGCAGCTCCCGATCGGCGGGCTCCTACAATGAGCAGTTCTTC. Translating gives CASSSRSAGSYNEQFF.

The chain couples TRBV5-1 to TRBJ2-5; D is perhaps TRBD2 (6 bases). The CDR3 is 14 amino acids. The germline V and J ends were trimmed by 1 base and 3 bases, with 10 bases remaining between them. Germline CDR1 and CDR2: SGHRS and YFSETQ. This chain's CDR3 is CASSLSAGKETQYF. CDR3 nucleotides: TGCGCCAGCAGCTTGAGTGCGGGAAAAGAGACCCAGTACTTC.

V is TRBV27 and J is TRBJ1-5; 11 bases agree with TRBD1. The trim removed 6 bases at V and 6 bases at J, leaving 7 bases unmatched. The germline gives CDR1 MNHEY, CDR2 SMNVEV (reference sequence). The CDR3 consists of 15 residues. The CDR3 protein is CASRPGTGGSQPQHF. The CDR3 region has the DNA TGTGCCAGCAGGCCCGGGACAGGGGGTTCTCAGCCCCAGCATTTT.

V usage is TRBV30 and J usage is TRBJ2-5; D call uncertain. Trimming left V 1 base short and J 4 bases short, with 10 bases between. The CDR3 totals 13 residues. Germline V gene data show CDR1 as GTSNPN and CDR2 as SVGIG (reference sequence). CDR3 sequence (DNA): TGTGCCTGGAGTGGGACCCTGGGAGAGACCCAGTACTTC. Amino acid sequence: CAWSGTLGETQYF.

The chain couples TRBV4-2 to TRBJ1-5; 8 bases map to TRBD1. Losses at the gene ends were 4 bases for V and 1 base for J; bases not matched to a gene: 12. In germline, CDR1 is LGHNA, CDR2 YNFKEQ. The CDR3 is 18 amino acids. CDR3 DNA: TGTGCCAGCAGCCGCGGGACAGGAGGAGGTTTGAGCAATCAGCCCCAGCATTTT. This encodes CASSRGTGGGLSNQPQHF.

The chain employs TRBV6-1 and TRBJ2-2, with 9 bases matching TRBD2. V shed 8 bases and J 1 base; nucleotides not matched to a gene: 5. Germline CDR1 and CDR2: MNHNS and SASEGT. The CDR3 is made up of 15 amino acids. CDR3 bases: TGTGCCAGCCAGGGACTAGCCTTGAACACCGGGGAGCTGTTTTTT. This codes for CASQGLALNTGELFF.

In DNA, the CDR3 is TGTGCCAGCAGCCCCCTGGGCGGAGCTCAAGAGACCCAGTACTTC. It specifies CASSPLGGAQETQYF. The chain has TRBV5-4 and TRBJ2-5; D is undetermined. V was clipped by 4 bases and J by 2 bases, with 15 bases between them. CDR3 size: 15 residues. The V gene's germline CDR1 is SGHNT and CDR2 YYREEE (reference sequence).

This clone was found once. J is TRBJ2-7 and V is TRBV4-1, with D perhaps matching TRBD1 (5 bases). V gave up 0 bases and J gave up 5 bases, with 17 bases separating them. Germline V gives CDR1 MGHRA, CDR2 YSYEKL. The CDR3 length is 16 residues. The CDR3 DNA reads TGCGCCAGCAGCCAAGATAGGGGCGTGACGGTCCACGAGCAGTACTTC. Its translation: CASSQDRGVTVHEQYF.

The DNA of the CDR3 is TGCGCCAGCAGCTTGGCTCGCGGGAGCGATACGCAGTATTTT. This encodes CASSLARGSDTQYF. This rearrangement joins TRBV5-1 to TRBJ2-3, with 7 bases lining up with TRBD2. Germline loops: CDR1 SGHRS, CDR2 YFSETQ. V lost 0 bases and J lost 6; bases outside the gene matches: 4. The CDR3 sequence is 14 residues long.

The rearrangement links TRBV11-2 to TRBJ2-5; 8 bases line up with TRBD2. The CDR3 length is 16 residues. The germline V gene has CDR1 SGHAT and CDR2 FQNNGV. Trimming took 1 base from V and 1 from J; bases not matched to a gene: 5. The CDR3 spells CASSLVPRGGQETQYF. CDR3 DNA sequence: TGTGCCAGCAGCTTAGTTCCCCGGGGGGGCCAAGAGACCCAGTACTTC.

The gene calls are TRBV19 and TRBJ2-7, with 9 bases lining up with TRBD2. From germline, CDR1 is LNHDA and CDR2 SQIVND (reference sequence). J lost 2 bases, V lost 5 bases, and 7 bases had no gene match. This CDR3 has 15 residues. The CDR3 spells CASSPQAGGAYEQYF. CDR3 sequence (DNA): TGTGCCAGTAGTCCTCAAGCGGGGGGAGCCTACGAGCAGTACTTC.

V gene TRBV2 combines with J gene TRBJ2-1; TRBD2 might be the D (5 bases). V lost 4 bases and J lost 1, with 5 bases in between. The CDR3 loop spans 13 amino acids. In germline, CDR1 is SNHLY, CDR2 FYNNEI. The CDR3 DNA reads as TGTGCCAGCAGTGCGGGATCCTACAATGAGCAGTTCTTC. It translates to CASSAGSYNEQFF.